One and the same sample provided the 11 T cell receptor beta chains below, sequenced in a study of PD-1 blockade in classical Hodgkin lymphoma. As for time point: newly diagnosed, previously untreated cHL patient sample. Thawed PBMCs were subjected to magnetic negative selection, which yielded isolated CD8+ T cells. The assay was immunoSEQ multiplex PCR, and TCRdb's table has in-frame clones only and misses some. The top ten hold less than 7.5% of the sample, which has over 20,000 clones, about 87% seen once. The source material was CD8+ T cells from blood. The receptors derive from a human donor with classical Hodgkin lymphoma.

The chain has TRBV2 and TRBJ2-3, with 7 bases fitting TRBD2. Germline V gene data show CDR1 as SNHLY and CDR2 as FYNNEI. This CDR3 spans 18 amino acids. The V segment lost 3 bases and the J segment 2 bases; nucleotides outside the gene matches: 14. CDR3 amino acids: CASSDLQRDPLPTDTQYF. The DNA of the CDR3 is TGTGCCAGCAGTGACCTACAGCGGGACCCCTTACCCACAGATACGCAGTATTTT. The full variable domain, with the rest looked up from reference TRBV2 and TRBJ2-3, is EPEVTQTPSHQVTQMGQEVILRCVPISNHLYFYWYRQILGQKVEFLVSFYNNEISEKSEIFDDQFSVERPDGSNFTLKIRSTKLEDSAMYFCASSDLQRDPLPTDTQYFGPGTRLTVL.

V usage is TRBV5-1 and J usage is TRBJ1-6; D unresolved. V was pared by 7 bases and J by 8 bases, with 25 bases between. The CDR3 covers 17 residues. CDR1 and CDR2 from the germline V gene are SGHRS and YFSETQ. CDR3 nucleotide sequence: TGCGCCAGCTCCAGACGGTCACCCTCCCCGATTGATTCACCCCTCCACTTT. This gives the protein CASSRRSPSPIDSPLHF.

This sequence joins TRBV7-2 and TRBJ1-2; tentative D call: TRBD1 (6 bases). Trimming shortened V by 3 bases and J by 11 bases, and 16 bases separated the two germline ends. Germline loops: CDR1 SGHTA, CDR2 FQGNSA. The CDR3 has 13 amino acids. The CDR3 loop is CASSFTGFPIYTF. The CDR3 DNA sequence: TGTGCCAGCAGCTTTACAGGGTTCCCAATTTACACCTTC.

CDR3 DNA sequence: TGTGCCAGCAGCTTCGCAGGGACAGGGGTTTATTCTGGAAACACCATATATTTT. It is translated as CASSFAGTGVYSGNTIYF. The V gene is TRBV7-9, the J gene TRBJ1-3, with 10 bases matching TRBD1. V shed 3 bases, J shed 1 base, and the junction held 9 bases outside the gene matches. The CDR3 length is 18 residues. Germline CDR1 is SEHNR and CDR2 is FQNEAQ (reference sequence).

The rearrangement joins TRBV7-9 to TRBJ2-3; the match to TRBD2 covers 9 bases. There are 18 residues in the CDR3. Germline V gene sequence: CDR1 SEHNR, CDR2 FQNEAQ (reference sequence). V shed 5 bases and J 0 bases; nucleotides not matched to a gene: 12. CDR3 loop: CASSRTSGGTTSTDTQYF. Written as DNA, the CDR3 is TGTGCCAGCAGCCGCACGAGCGGGGGGACCACAAGCACAGATACGCAGTATTTT.

V usage is TRBV21-1 and J usage is TRBJ1-2; the table assigns TRBD1, which was not confirmed against the DNA. TRBV21-1 is shown as a pseudogene. The CDR3 loop spans 13 amino acids. CDR3 in amino acids: CATTPTGDNGYTF. As DNA, the CDR3 is TGTGCCACCACTCCGACAGGGGATAATGGCTACACCTTC.

The rearrangement links TRBV27 to TRBJ1-2, with TRBD1 as a possible D gene (5 bases). The CDR3 runs to 14 residues. Germline V CDR1 and CDR2: MNHEY, SMNVEV (reference sequence). With 0 bases removed from V and 6 bases from J, the gap between germline ends came to 11 bases. The CDR3 reads CASSLSFMGHGYTF. CDR3 in DNA: TGTGCCAGCAGTTTATCGTTTATGGGGCATGGCTACACCTTC.

This chain joins TRBV28 and TRBJ2-7; tentatively, D is TRBD2 (7 bases). The CDR3 loop spans 16 amino acids. Trimming removed 3 bases at V and 0 bases at J, with 15 bases between. The germline V gene has CDR1 MDHEN and CDR2 SYDVKM. The CDR3 DNA is TGTGCCAGCAGTTTTAGGGGGGGCACGGTCTCCTACGAGCAGTACTTC. It yields the protein CASSFRGGTVSYEQYF.

V gene TRBV12-5 combines with J gene TRBJ2-3; D uncertain. The germline V gene has CDR1 LGHNT and CDR2 FRNRAP. The CDR3 extends over 14 amino acids. The V end was cut by 6 bases, the J end by 4 bases, with 14 bases between. The DNA for the CDR3 is TGTGCTAGTGGACTCGGACGTTCGGCAGATACGCAGTATTTT. Its translation: CASGLGRSADTQYF.

The gene calls are TRBV6-6 and TRBJ1-2; 7 bases line up with TRBD1. Losses at the gene ends were 5 bases for V and 8 bases for J; bases not matched to a gene: 8. The CDR3 runs 13 residues. The germline gives CDR1 MNHNY, CDR2 SVGAGI (reference sequence). The CDR3 DNA reads TGTGCCAGCAGTCAGGGGGAGGGTGTGGGCTACACCTTC. Its translation: CASSQGEGVGYTF.

This clone was seen a few times. The chain links TRBV6-1 to TRBJ1-4; 7 bases align to TRBD1. V shed 5 bases and J 5 bases; nucleotides not matched to a gene: 8. Germline V gives CDR1 MNHNS, CDR2 SASEGT. The CDR3 covers 15 residues. In DNA form, the CDR3 reads TGTGCCAGCAGTCTCCTGACAGGGATAAATGAAAAACTGTTTTTT. It specifies CASSLLTGINEKLFF.